One sample yielded the 3 T cell receptor beta chains listed below, sequenced in a study of CD8+CD57+ T cells in acquired aplastic anemia. TCR beta VDJ and CDR3 were profiled, and genomic DNA was the template. TCRdb passed the reads through MiXCR, listing each CDR3 protein once. The sample carries roughly 420,000 distinct CDR3 sequences, about 70% recorded once. The material sequenced was sorted CD4+, CD8+, or CD8+CD57+ T cells (not recorded which) from PBMCs. The receptors derive from a human donor in good health, serving as a control.

This chain links TRBV19 with TRBJ2-7; no clear D. The J call may not be correct, given that the DNA end is closer to TRBJ2-5. The germline V gene has CDR1 LNHDA and CDR2 SQIVND (reference sequence). The CDR3 covers 12 residues. CDR3 DNA: TGTGCCAGTAGCCCGGACCAAGAGACCCAGTACTTC. It translates to CASSPDQETQYF.

V is TRBV7-9 and J is TRBJ1-1, with D possibly matching TRBD1 (5 bases). Deletions cut 3 bases from V and 1 base from J, with 9 bases between. This CDR3 region has 14 residues. Germline CDR1 is SEHNR and CDR2 is FQNEAQ (reference sequence). The CDR3 DNA reads as TGTGCCAGCAGCTTTCACGGACAGAACACTGAAGCTTTCTTT. Amino acid sequence: CASSFHGQNTEAFF.

This clonotype was seen only a few times. With a much larger clone just one base away, this may be a read error. J is TRBJ1-1 and V is TRBV2; D is uncertain. Trimming took off 7 bases at V and 6 bases at J, with 9 bases between the two ends. This CDR3 is built from 11 residues. Germline lookup yields CDR1 SNHLY and CDR2 FYNNEI. CDR3 loop: CASNSYAEAFF. The CDR3 nucleotides are TGTGCCAGCAACTCCTACGCTGAAGCTTTCTTT.